These 5 T cell receptor beta chains were all obtained from the same sample, sequenced in a study of T cells in narcolepsy. Libraries were prepared by immunoSEQ multiplex PCR; TCRdb keeps only in-frame clonotypes and omits some of them. The sample shows some 30,000 clones, around 79% of them seen only once. The source material was CD45RA- memory CD4+ T cells from PBMCs. These receptors all come from a human donor with narcolepsy.

This clone was seen just once. The chain couples TRBV5-6 to TRBJ2-2, with D possibly called TRBD1 or TRBD2 (6 bases each). The CDR3 has 16 residues. CDR1 SGHDT and CDR2 YYEEEE come from the germline V gene. Trimming removed 0 bases from V and 7 bases from J, with 16 bases in between. CDR3 protein: CASSLAGAGAGGELFF. The CDR3 DNA sequence: TGTGCCAGCAGCTTGGCGGGGGCAGGGGCCGGCGGGGAGCTGTTTTTT.

The chain carries TRBV27 and TRBJ1-2; the D gene is possibly TRBD1 (5 bases). The length of the CDR3 is 14 residues. The V end was cut by 4 bases, the J end by 4 bases, with 13 bases between. Germline CDR1 reads MNHEY; CDR2 reads SMNVEV (reference sequence). The CDR3 spells CASSSSGTPYGYTF. In nucleotides, the CDR3 is TGTGCCAGCAGTTCATCAGGGACCCCCTATGGCTACACCTTC.

This rearrangement joins TRBV5-6 to TRBJ2-1; D gene ambiguous. The CDR3 runs to 12 residues. V gave up 3 bases and J gave up 5 bases, with 6 bases separating them. Germline V gives CDR1 SGHDT, CDR2 YYEEEE. CDR3 sequence: CASSSQDNEQFF. CDR3 nucleotides: TGTGCCAGCAGCTCCCAAGACAATGAGCAGTTCTTC.

This sequence joins TRBV2 and TRBJ2-1, with 7 bases lining up with TRBD1. CDR3 length: 12 amino acids. Germline values: CDR1 SNHLY, CDR2 FYNNEI. V shed 6 bases, J shed 12 bases, and the junction held 8 bases outside the gene matches. This CDR3 reads CASRENRGPQFF. The CDR3 bases are TGTGCCAGCAGGGAAAACAGGGGCCCGCAGTTCTTC.

The sample holds a few counts of this clone. The rearrangement joins TRBV6-5 to TRBJ2-7; maybe TRBD2 (6 bases). Trimming removed 0 bases from V and 4 bases from J, with 13 bases in between. This CDR3 has 15 amino acids. The germline V gene has CDR1 MNHEY and CDR2 SVGAGI. CDR3 sequence reads: CASSYSREAVYEQYF. In nucleotides, the CDR3 is TGTGCCAGCAGTTACTCAAGGGAGGCGGTATACGAGCAGTACTTC.